The sequence of this TCR beta chain was determined in a study of blood T cell repertoires in COVID-19. Study context: Some COVID-19 samples were acute and others convalescent; all came from the United States, Italy and Spain. Nucleic acid was either cDNA or gDNA, and it came from T cells, B-cell-depleted T cells, or PBMCs.

Method: immunoSEQ multiplex PCR; TCRdb's copy keeps in-frame clones and lacks some. The repertoire includes approximately 240,000 clones, approximately 91% of them detected once, and 2% to 2.5% sits in the top ten. The V and J ends lost 6 bases and 4 bases respectively, with 6 bases between them. This CDR3 contains 11 residues. This TCR was sampled from a woman aged 40 to 50 who had recovered from COVID-19. V and J are TRBV12-3 or TRBV12-4 and TRBJ1-1; D is ambiguous. The sample consisted of peripheral blood. CDR3 sequence (DNA): TGTGCCAGCAGGGAGGGCACTGAAGCTTTCTTT. It yields the protein CASREGTEAFF.